Listed here are 26 T cell receptor beta chains from one sample, sequenced in a study of cytomegalovirus exposure and HLA in healthy donors. The PCR contained 60 Vbeta and 13 Jbeta primers. Clones were read by immunoSEQ multiplex PCR, and TCRdb kept only the in-frame ones, dropping some. The profile shows 150,000 to 200,000 clones, roughly 88% of them singletons. The sequencing input was PBMCs. The receptors were sampled from a man aged 50 to 60 in good health and CMV-seropositive.

This clone came up once. This chain links TRBV29-1 with TRBJ2-5; 10 bases fit TRBD2. After removal of 8 bases from V and 4 bases from J, the junction contained 4 bases not matched to a gene. Germline V gives CDR1 SQVTM, CDR2 ANQGSEA. CDR3 length equals 12 residues. CDR3 sequence reads: CSTRLAGETQYF. DNA of the CDR3: TGCAGCACCCGACTAGCGGGAGAGACCCAGTACTTC.

The chain has TRBV6-6 and TRBJ1-5; 9 bases are shared with TRBD1. The CDR3 sequence is 14 residues long. V lost 2 bases and J lost 7; bases outside the gene matches: 3. CDR1 and CDR2 (germline): MNHNY, SVGAGI (reference sequence). CDR3 in DNA: TGTGCCAGCAGTTACACAGGGGGCCGGCAGCCCCAGCATTTT. Encoded protein: CASSYTGGRQPQHF.

The chain joins TRBV5-4 to TRBJ2-1; 7 nucleotides match TRBD2. CDR3 length: 15 residues. Looked up from germline, CDR1 is SGHNT and CDR2 is YYREEE (reference sequence). V was pared by 0 bases and J by 6 bases, with 6 bases of the junction left unmatched. CDR3 DNA: TGTGCCAGCAGCTTGGGTGGACTAGTTCCCAATGAGCAGTTCTTC. It is translated as CASSLGGLVPNEQFF.

The genes are TRBV21-1 and TRBJ2-6; whether TRBD1, the table's D call, matches the DNA was not checked. TRBV21-1 corresponds to a pseudogene. The CDR3 sequence is 16 residues long. CDR3 protein: CASSKPPHSGANVLTF. CDR3 bases: TGTGCCAGCAGCAAACCCCCCCACTCTGGGGCCAACGTCCTGACTTTC.

The chain combines TRBV7-3 with TRBJ2-5; perhaps TRBD2 as D (5 bases). The V gene lost 5 bases and the J gene lost 7 bases, with 14 bases spanning the gap. CDR3 length: 13 amino acids. CDR1 and CDR2 from the germline V gene are SGHTA and FQGTGA. The CDR3: CASSPSQAGTQYF. DNA for the CDR3: TGTGCCAGCAGCCCCTCGCAGGCGGGGACCCAGTACTTC.

V is TRBV9 and J is TRBJ1-5; 9 bases match TRBD1. Germline V gene sequence: CDR1 SGDLS, CDR2 YYNGEE. V shed 3 bases, J shed 3 bases, and the junction held 7 bases outside the gene matches. The length of the CDR3 is 16 residues. This chain's CDR3 is CASSGGGTGTNQPQHF. As DNA, the CDR3 is TGTGCCAGCAGCGGCGGTGGGACAGGGACCAATCAGCCCCAGCATTTT.

This chain joins TRBV4-2 and TRBJ1-5; D is perhaps TRBD1 (5 bases). The V end lost 0 bases, the J end lost 7 bases, and 13 bases lay between the germline ends. The CDR3 has 15 amino acids. Germline lookup yields CDR1 LGHNA and CDR2 YNFKEQ. The CDR3 DNA is TGTGCCAGCAGCCAAGACGGGCAGGGAGGGCAGCCCCAGCATTTT. It codes for CASSQDGQGGQPQHF.

The chain carries TRBV5-1 and TRBJ1-1, with 8 bases matching TRBD1. V lost 4 bases, J lost 7 bases, and 6 bases stayed unmatched. This CDR3 contains 13 residues. The germline V gene has CDR1 SGHRS and CDR2 YFSETQ. The DNA for the CDR3 is TGCGCCAGCAGCCCCGTTGGACAGGGTGAAGCTTTCTTT. It codes for CASSPVGQGEAFF.

The V call is TRBV19, the J call TRBJ1-3, with TRBD1 as a possible D gene (6 bases). The CDR3 runs to 14 residues. Germline values: CDR1 LNHDA, CDR2 SQIVND (reference sequence). Trimming removed 6 bases from V and 1 base from J, with 10 bases in between. CDR3 sequence reads: CASSRQVSGNTIYF. CDR3 bases: TGTGCCAGTAGCAGACAGGTGTCTGGAAACACCATATATTTT.

The rearrangement uses TRBV15 and TRBJ1-4; D is ambiguous. Germline V gives CDR1 LNHNV, CDR2 YYDKDF (reference sequence). Trimming took off 0 bases at V and 5 bases at J, with 19 bases between the two ends. This CDR3 is built from 18 residues. CDR3 sequence (DNA): TGTGCCACCAGCAGAGATAGAACAGCCGAAACCTTCAATGAAAAACTGTTTTTT. This translates into CATSRDRTAETFNEKLFF.

The gene calls are TRBV4-1 and TRBJ2-7; a possible D gene is TRBD2 (6 bases). V was clipped by 4 bases and J by 3 bases, with 13 bases between them. The CDR3 has 14 amino acids. Germline V lookup: CDR1 MGHRA, CDR2 YSYEKL. CDR3 bases: TGCGCCAGCAGCCGGAGGGCAGCTATCTACGAGCAGTACGTC. It encodes CASSRRAAIYEQYV.

V is TRBV6-1 and J is TRBJ1-1; TRBD1 is a possible D gene (6 bases). This CDR3 has 14 residues. Germline CDR1 is MNHNS and CDR2 is SASEGT. V lost 2 bases and J 5 bases, leaving 12 bases between the germline ends. CDR3: CASSEPGDGTEAFF. CDR3 sequence (DNA): TGTGCCAGCAGTGAACCAGGGGATGGGACTGAAGCTTTCTTT.

The sample holds a few counts of this clone. This specimen includes other DNA sequences encoding the same CDR3. The CDR3 sequence: CASRRQGGNTEAFF. The CDR3 bases are TGTGCCAGCAGGAGACAGGGAGGGAACACTGAAGCTTTCTTT. V usage is TRBV5-4 and J usage is TRBJ1-1; TRBD1 agrees at 7 bases. Germline values: CDR1 SGHNT, CDR2 YYREEE (reference sequence). The CDR3 spans 14 residues. V trimming: 5 bases; J trimming: 1 base; junction bases outside the gene matches: 5.

V gene TRBV5-4 combines with J gene TRBJ1-2; 7 nucleotides line up with TRBD1. The germline V gene has CDR1 SGHNT and CDR2 YYREEE (reference sequence). CDR3 size: 15 residues. V lost 4 bases and J lost 5; bases outside the gene matches: 11. CDR3 nucleotide sequence: TGTGCCAGCAGCCCGGGACAGCTAGCAAGGTATGGCTACACCTTC. This gives the protein CASSPGQLARYGYTF.

The genes are TRBV20-1 and TRBJ2-1; the D is unclear. Germline CDR1 and CDR2: DFQATT and SNEGSKA (reference sequence). V was pared by 2 bases and J by 5 bases, with 4 bases between. The CDR3 is 11 amino acids. The chain's CDR3 is CSARLNNEQFF. In DNA form, the CDR3 reads TGCAGTGCTAGACTAAACAATGAGCAGTTCTTC.

This clone was counted only a few times. This sequence joins TRBV27 and TRBJ2-7, with 12 bases aligning to TRBD1. The CDR3 totals 15 residues. Trimming removed 5 bases from V and 2 bases from J; junction bases left unmatched: 4. CDR1 is MNHEY, CDR2 SMNVEV, per germline (reference sequence). This chain's CDR3 is CASSVGQGAPYEQYF. Written as DNA, the CDR3 is TGTGCCAGCAGTGTGGGACAGGGGGCCCCCTACGAGCAGTACTTC.

The chain is built from TRBV27 and TRBJ2-1; TRBD2 matches 7 bases. Germline CDR1 MNHEY, CDR2 SMNVEV (reference sequence). This CDR3 spans 14 amino acids. V dropped 6 bases and J dropped 7; count of bases not matched to a gene: 9. DNA of the CDR3: TGTGCCAGCAGCTGGGGCTCGGGGGGAAATGAGCAGTTCTTC. Translating gives CASSWGSGGNEQFF.

The genes are TRBV6-4 and TRBJ2-1; 9 nucleotides agree with TRBD2. Germline CDR1 reads MRHNA; CDR2 reads SNTAGT. The trim removed 5 bases at V and 8 bases at J, leaving 10 bases unmatched. This CDR3 has 15 amino acids. CDR3 sequence (DNA): TGTGCCAGCAGTTCCTCAGCGGGGGGCCTCGATGAGCAGTTCTTC. Translation: CASSSSAGGLDEQFF.

The genes are TRBV4-1 and TRBJ2-1; the match to TRBD1 covers 9 bases. Trimming at V came to 4 bases and at J to 3 bases, leaving 10 bases not matched to a gene. Germline values: CDR1 MGHRA, CDR2 YSYEKL. The CDR3 spans 17 residues. CDR3 region: CASSLKTTGGDYNEQFF. The CDR3 DNA sequence: TGCGCCAGCAGCCTCAAAACGACAGGGGGTGACTACAATGAGCAGTTCTTC.

J is TRBJ1-2 and V is TRBV11-3; possible D gene TRBD1, 6 bases. V lost 2 bases to trimming and J lost 7 bases, with 14 bases between them. The CDR3 consists of 14 residues. Looked up from germline, CDR1 is SGHNT and CDR2 is YENEEA. The CDR3 nucleotides are TGTGCCAGCAGCTTATCGGGGGGGCCGGGTGGCTACACCTTC. Translation: CASSLSGGPGGYTF.

The gene calls are TRBV5-1 and TRBJ1-5, with 8 positions matching TRBD1. Germline-derived CDR1 and CDR2 are SGHRS and YFSETQ. The CDR3 length is 13 residues. V lost 4 bases, J lost 7 bases, and 4 bases stayed unmatched. This chain's CDR3 is CASSGQGGQPQHF. Here the CDR3 DNA reads TGCGCCAGCAGCGGACAGGGAGGACAGCCCCAGCATTTT.

The chain uses TRBV5-6 and TRBJ2-1; D gene ambiguous. The CDR3 loop spans 14 amino acids. Germline CDR1 and CDR2: SGHDT and YYEEEE. The V end was cut by 0 bases, the J end by 8 bases, with 12 bases between. DNA for the CDR3: TGTGCCAGCAGCTTGGGAGCGCCCGGCCATGAGCAGTTCTTC. It yields the protein CASSLGAPGHEQFF.

This chain joins TRBV9 and TRBJ1-1, with D possibly matching TRBD1 (6 bases). This CDR3 spans 14 amino acids. V was trimmed by 4 bases and J by 0 bases, leaving 10 bases between them. Germline V gene lookup returns CDR1 SGDLS and CDR2 YYNGEE. The CDR3 loop is CASSPGTLNTEAFF. Here the CDR3 DNA reads TGTGCCAGCAGCCCCGGGACATTGAACACTGAAGCTTTCTTT.

The chain joins TRBV15 to TRBJ1-1; perhaps TRBD1 as D (5 bases). Germline V CDR1 and CDR2: LNHNV, YYDKDF (reference sequence). This CDR3 has 13 residues. V lost 8 bases, J lost 1 base, and 11 bases lay in between. The CDR3 reads CATSRGGNTEAFF. DNA for the CDR3: TGTGCCACCTCGAGGGGAGGGAACACTGAAGCTTTCTTT.

The chain uses TRBV6-4 and TRBJ2-7; 7 bases align to TRBD2. CDR1 and CDR2 (germline): MRHNA, SNTAGT. The CDR3 is 16 amino acids. The ends lost 6 bases at V and 6 bases at J; junction bases unmatched: 17. CDR3 sequence reads: CASRLDVGLGVVEQYV. The CDR3 bases are TGTGCCAGCAGACTCGACGTCGGACTAGGGGTCGTCGAGCAGTACGTC.

The chain joins TRBV2 to TRBJ1-1, with D possibly TRBD1 on 5 matching bases. Per the germline V gene, CDR1 is SNHLY and CDR2 is FYNNEI. V was pared by 0 bases and J by 4 bases, with 12 bases between. The length of the CDR3 is 15 residues. CDR3 amino acids: CASSEALGGITEAFF. CDR3 in DNA: TGTGCCAGCAGTGAAGCGCTTGGGGGGATCACTGAAGCTTTCTTT.